Listed below are T cell receptor beta chains from one sample, sequenced in a study of identical twins' blood T cells. In TCRdb, the 5' RACE reads were re-called with MiXCR into one record per CDR3 protein. The sample comprises 300,000 to 450,000 distinct CDR3 sequences, more than 25% of which are singletons, and roughly 5.5% rests with the top ten. The sample taken for sequencing was PBMCs. The receptors here all came from a woman aged 18 to 55 in good health. Both conserved end residues are part of each CDR3. Each record gives: D gene, clone size, J gene, V gene, CDR3 protein, CDR3 DNA. A D gene is named only where the DNA matches it firmly. Clone size, where shown, is once, few, many, or a class for clones that have expanded.

NA,few,TRBJ1-2,TRBV7-2,CASSLVWGGYTF,TGTGCCAGCAGCTTAGTCTGGGGTGGCTACACCTTC
TRBD1,NA,TRBJ1-2,TRBV19,CASSNDRGLKDGYTF,TGTGCCAGTAGTAACGACAGGGGTCTAAAAGATGGCTACACCTTC
NA,NA,TRBJ2-7,TRBV27,CASSLSVVAAYEQYF,TGTGCCAGCAGTTTATCAGTGGTGGCAGCCTACGAGCAGTACTTC
NA,NA,TRBJ1-1,TRBV9,CASSVAWDTEAFF,TGTGCCAGCAGCGTAGCTTGGGACACTGAAGCTTTCTTT
NA,NA,TRBJ1-1,TRBV6-6,CASRGETEAFF,TGTGCCAGCAGGGGAGAAACTGAAGCTTTCTTT
TRBD2,few,TRBJ2-7,TRBV2,CAAWGGSLAGAYEQYF,TGTGCCGCCTGGGGCGGTTCTCTAGCGGGAGCTTACGAGCAGTACTTC
TRBD2,NA,TRBJ2-7,TRBV12-3/TRBV12-4,CASGFGLAVYEQYF,TGTGCCAGCGGATTTGGACTAGCGGTCTACGAGCAGTACTTC
NA,NA,TRBJ1-5,TRBV28,CASSPGQKNQPQHF,TGTGCCAGCAGTCCAGGACAGAAAAATCAGCCCCAGCATTTT
NA,few,TRBJ1-2,TRBV5-1,CASSLGDVLVSGYTF,TGCGCCAGCAGCTTGGGGGACGTCTTAGTCTCTGGCTACACCTTC
NA,few,TRBJ2-7,TRBV6-6,CASSYGGISYEQYF,TGTGCCAGCAGTTACGGAGGAATTTCCTACGAGCAGTACTTC
NA,NA,TRBJ2-1,TRBV7-9,CASSGRQGSSYNEQFF,TGTGCCAGCAGCGGAAGGCAGGGGAGCTCCTACAATGAGCAGTTCTTC
NA,NA,TRBJ1-1,TRBV6-5,CASSCSIPGVINTEAFF,TGTGCCAGCAGTTGCTCGATCCCCGGGGTAATCAACACTGAAGCTTTCTTT
NA,NA,TRBJ1-5,TRBV6-2/TRBV6-3,CASSYSAGGAQPQHF,TGTGCCAGCAGTTACTCAGCCGGGGGGGCTCAGCCCCAGCATTTT
NA,few,TRBJ2-7,TRBV7-9,CASSSWTEGNEQYF,TGTGCCAGCAGCTCGTGGACAGAAGGGAACGAGCAGTACTTC
TRBD1,NA,TRBJ1-1,TRBV20-1,CSAALTGVATEAFF,TGCAGTGCTGCCTTGACAGGGGTTGCCACTGAAGCTTTCTTT
NA,many,TRBJ1-1,TRBV10-3,CAIRGPNTEAFF,TGTGCCATCAGGGGCCCGAACACTGAAGCTTTCTTT
NA,NA,TRBJ1-1,TRBV12-3/TRBV12-4,CASSLGRTTEAFF,TGTGCCAGCAGTTTAGGTAGGACCACTGAAGCTTTCTTT
NA,NA,TRBJ2-5,TRBV11-2,CASSLAELGVVETQYF,TGTGCCAGCAGCTTAGCCGAACTAGGGGTTGTAGAGACCCAGTACTTC
NA,few,TRBJ1-2,TRBV5-4,CASSLGAVINYGYTF,TGTGCCAGCAGCTTGGGGGCAGTTATTAACTATGGCTACACCTTC
NA,few,TRBJ1-2,TRBV9,CASRALGEIDYGYTF,TGTGCCAGCAGGGCGTTAGGGGAGATCGACTATGGCTACACCTTC
NA,NA,TRBJ1-1,TRBV2,CASSGGWRTEAFF,TGTGCCAGCAGTGGAGGATGGCGCACTGAAGCTTTCTTT
TRBD1,few,TRBJ2-3,TRBV4-3,CASSQGGQGYTDTQYF,TGCGCCAGCAGCCAGGGTGGACAGGGTTACACAGATACGCAGTATTTT
TRBD1,NA,TRBJ1-6,TRBV18,CASTPGQDNSPLHF,TGTGCCAGCACCCCGGGACAGGATAATTCACCCCTCCACTTT
NA,few,TRBJ1-4,TRBV12-3/TRBV12-4,CASSLSPGWEKLFF,TGTGCCAGCAGTTTAAGCCCAGGATGGGAAAAACTGTTTTTT
NA,NA,TRBJ1-1,TRBV20-1,CSAIGAWTEAFF,TGCAGTGCTATCGGGGCTTGGACTGAAGCTTTCTTT
NA,NA,TRBJ2-2,TRBV14,CASSQDVAGELFF,TGTGCCAGCAGCCAAGATGTAGCCGGGGAGCTGTTTTTT
NA,many,TRBJ2-2,TRBV12-5,CASRSAGELFF,TGTGCTAGCAGGTCCGCCGGGGAGCTGTTTTTT
TRBD2,few,TRBJ2-3,TRBV2,CASAELAGGDTQYF,TGTGCCAGCGCGGAGCTAGCGGGAGGTGATACGCAGTATTTT
NA,NA,TRBJ2-2,TRBV14,CASSQVMVGELFF,TGTGCCAGCAGCCAAGTCATGGTCGGGGAGCTGTTTTTT
NA,NA,TRBJ1-4,TRBV20-1,CSAIRATNEKLFF,TGCAGTGCTATCCGCGCAACTAATGAAAAACTGTTTTTT
NA,few,TRBJ1-2,TRBV6-5,CASSSRAWGYTF,TGTGCCAGCAGTTCGAGGGCCTGGGGCTACACCTTC